These 16 T cell receptor beta chains were sequenced from one sample in a study of blood T cells in healthy people across ages. A second PCR, run for roughly 7 to 12 cycles, used a sample-barcoded 5' primer plus a J-beta primer mix. TCRdb recomputed calls from the 5' RACE reads with MiXCR, one row per CDR3 protein. There are over 1.5 million distinct CDR3 sequences in the sample; around 50% occur only once, and around 2.1% lies in the top ten. The source material was blood. The receptors stem from a woman in her forties in good health.

In its sample, this clonotype was seen a few times. The rearrangement links TRBV7-2 to TRBJ2-5, with D possibly matching TRBD2 (6 bases). This CDR3 comprises 13 residues. V shed 5 bases and J shed 10 bases, with 17 bases lying between them. Germline CDR1 reads SGHTA; CDR2 reads FQGNSA. The CDR3 DNA reads TGTGCCAGCAGCCGCAACAGCGGGCGAAGCCAGTACTTC. Translation gives CASSRNSGRSQYF.

This clonotype is a singleton in its sample. The rearrangement uses TRBV20-1 and TRBJ2-3; D gene ambiguous. The CDR3 loop spans 13 amino acids. The V gene's germline CDR1 is DFQATT and CDR2 SNEGSKA (reference sequence). V was trimmed by 6 bases and J by 2 bases, leaving 12 bases between them. The CDR3 coding sequence is TGCAGTGCCCTCAAATCACACACAGATACGCAGTATTTT. Translating it yields CSALKSHTDTQYF.

This chain connects TRBV29-1 to TRBJ1-2, with a weak D call TRBD1 (6 bases). The CDR3 length is 12 residues. Looked up from germline, CDR1 is SQVTM and CDR2 is ANQGSEA. V was trimmed by 4 bases and J by 3 bases, leaving 9 bases between them. The CDR3 DNA reads TGCAGCGTTGCACAGGGTGACTATGGCTACACCTTC. Its translation is CSVAQGDYGYTF.

The chain recombines TRBV7-8 with TRBJ1-6, with 7 bases lining up with TRBD1. The CDR3 is 15 amino acids. V was pared by 5 bases and J by 8 bases, with 9 bases of the junction left unmatched. CDR1 and CDR2 (germline): SGHVS, FQNEAQ. CDR3 residues: CASSLLTGMDSPLHF. CDR3 sequence (DNA): TGTGCCAGCAGCCTCCTGACAGGGATGGATTCACCCCTCCACTTT. Supplemented by reference TRBV7-8 and TRBJ1-6, the full variable domain reads GAGVSQSPRYKVAKRGQDVALRCDPISGHVSLFWYQQALGQGPEFLTYFQNEAQLDKSGLPSDRFFAERPEGSVSTLKIQRTQQEDSAVYLCASSLLTGMDSPLHFGNGTRLTVT.

This clonotype has just a few counts. The chain joins TRBV24-1 to TRBJ2-5; D unresolved. The germline V gene has CDR1 KGHDR and CDR2 SFDVKD. Deletions cut 2 bases from V and 5 bases from J, with 11 bases between. The CDR3 loop spans 14 amino acids. CDR3 sequence: CATSDSQFGETQYF. DNA for the CDR3: TGTGCCACCAGTGATTCCCAATTCGGCGAGACCCAGTACTTC.

This clonotype appeared many times. The chain is built from TRBV6-5 and TRBJ2-5; tentatively, D is TRBD1 or TRBD2 (5 bases each). Germline CDR1 MNHEY, CDR2 SVGAGI. The CDR3 consists of 14 residues. Trimming shortened V by 2 bases and J by 3 bases, and 10 bases separated the two germline ends. The CDR3 DNA sequence: TGTGCCAGCAGTTACGGGACGGAGAAAGAGACCCAGTACTTC. Translating it yields CASSYGTEKETQYF.

This clonotype came up a few times. V is TRBV7-9 and J is TRBJ1-6; perhaps TRBD1 as D (6 bases). CDR3 length: 15 amino acids. The V gene lost 7 bases and the J gene lost 3 bases, with 13 bases spanning the gap. CDR1 and CDR2 from the germline V gene are SEHNR and FQNEAQ (reference sequence). The CDR3 spells CASTGDTFYNSPLHF. Here the CDR3 DNA reads TGTGCCAGCACCGGGGACACTTTCTATAATTCACCCCTCCACTTT.

This clonotype was picked up a small number of times. The rearrangement links TRBV12-3 or TRBV12-4 to TRBJ2-7; D gene unclear. The length of the CDR3 is 14 residues. Trimming took off 4 bases at V and 1 base at J, with 11 bases between the two ends. CDR3: CASSSRTASYEQYF. CDR3 sequence (DNA): TGTGCCAGCAGTTCCCGGACCGCGTCCTACGAGCAGTACTTC.

In this sample, this clonotype turned up many times. This chain connects TRBV25-1 to TRBJ2-5; D gene ambiguous. The CDR3 has 12 residues. Looked up from germline, CDR1 is MGHDK and CDR2 is SYGVNS. V shed 2 bases and J shed 5 bases, with 6 bases lying between them. The DNA of the CDR3 is TGTGCCAGCAGTGAAATCCTGGAGACCCAGTACTTC. Translating gives CASSEILETQYF. Supplemented by reference TRBV25-1 and TRBJ2-5, the full variable domain reads EADIYQTPRYLVIGTGKKITLECSQTMGHDKMYWYQQDPGMELHLIHYSYGVNSTEKGDLSSESTVSRIRTEHFPLTLESARPSHTSQYLCASSEILETQYFGPGTRLLVL.

V and J are TRBV14 and TRBJ2-3; D is unresolved. Germline CDR1 is SGHDN and CDR2 is FVKESK. The length of the CDR3 is 15 residues. V was clipped by 4 bases and J by 0 bases, with 11 bases between them. The chain's CDR3 is CASSRGSRSTDTQYF. The CDR3 DNA is TGTGCCAGCAGCCGAGGCAGCAGAAGCACAGATACGCAGTATTTT. Looking up the rest from reference TRBV14 and TRBJ2-3 gives the full variable domain: EAGVTQFPSHSVIEKGQTVTLRCDPISGHDNLYWYRRVMGKEIKFLLHFVKESKQDESGMPNNRFLAERTGGTYSTLKVQPAELEDSGVYFCASSRGSRSTDTQYFGPGTRLTVL.

A remark on this clonotype: The CDR3 end shows no conserved phenylalanine or tryptophan, and so a read error is likely. This chain joins TRBV7-9 and TRBJ2-5; 9 bases are a match to TRBD2. Germline V CDR1 and CDR2: SEHNR, FQNEAQ (reference sequence). Trimming took 2 bases from V and 5 from J; bases not matched to a gene: 3. The CDR3 extends over 14 amino acids. Here the CDR3 DNA reads TGTGCCAGCAGCTTATTAGCGGGGGAGGAGACCCAGTACTTA. Encoded protein: CASSLLAGEETQYL.

This clonotype was observed a few times. The chain combines TRBV4-1 with TRBJ2-7; unclear D gene. The germline V gene encodes CDR1 MGHRA and CDR2 YSYEKL. The CDR3 extends over 16 amino acids. Trimming pared 1 base from V and 2 bases from J, leaving 15 bases between. DNA of the CDR3: TGCGCCAGCAGCCAAGGCCTAGGCGGCTTCACCTACGAGCAGTACTTC. Translated: CASSQGLGGFTYEQYF.

The V gene is TRBV6-6, the J gene TRBJ1-2, with D possibly matching TRBD1 (5 bases). The CDR3 runs to 13 residues. Germline V CDR1 and CDR2: MNHNY, SVGAGI (reference sequence). V was trimmed by 4 bases and J by 3 bases, leaving 9 bases between them. The CDR3 region is CASSFLGDYGYTF. The CDR3, as DNA: TGTGCCAGCAGTTTCTTGGGGGACTATGGCTACACCTTC.

This rearrangement joins TRBV10-3 to TRBJ2-1; 10 nucleotides match TRBD2. Germline V gene lookup returns CDR1 ENHRY and CDR2 SYGVKD. The CDR3 sequence is 12 residues long. With 10 bases clipped from V and 5 bases from J, the junction kept 2 bases outside the gene matches. The CDR3 DNA follows: TGTGCCACTACTAGCGGGGACAATGAGCAGTTCTTC. It codes for CATTSGDNEQFF.

The chain recombines TRBV20-1 with TRBJ2-7; D could derive from TRBD1 or TRBD2 (7 bases each). TRBJ2-5 explains the end of the DNA better; the J call may be wrong. Germline CDR1 DFQATT, CDR2 SNEGSKA (reference sequence). The CDR3 covers 13 residues. DNA for the CDR3: TGCAGTGCTCTGAACAGGGGAGGGAAGACCCAGTACTTC. Translation: CSALNRGGKTQYF.

A remark on this clonotype: The junction does not match germline at one end; this may be a read error. This chain links TRBV5-1 with TRBJ2-5; 10 bases line up with TRBD1. This CDR3 contains 15 residues. Germline V gene data show CDR1 as SGHRS and CDR2 as YFSETQ. CDR3: CASSGDRGRQGTQYF. CDR3 bases: TGCGCCAGCAGCGGGGACAGGGGAAGACAAGGGACCCAGTACTTC.